This T cell receptor beta chain was identified during a study of shared T cell receptors in the human thymus. V lost 0 bases and J lost 9; bases outside the gene matches: 8. There are 14 residues in the CDR3. Germline lookup yields CDR1 SGHRS and CDR2 YFSETQ. Measured with immunoSEQ multiplex PCR; TCRdb has only the in-frame clones, and not every one. The table shows approximately 490,000 clones, with around 82% occurring only once. These records were also assigned to another study, of human thymus T cells.

The chain employs TRBV5-1 and TRBJ2-7; 8 positions match TRBD1. This sequence was found in a boy under two years old with a congenital heart defect. Sequenced input: thymocytes. CDR3 protein: CASSLERDRMWQYF. The CDR3 DNA follows: TGCGCCAGCAGCTTGGAGAGGGACAGGATGTGGCAGTACTTC.